These 30 T cell receptor beta chains came from one sample sequenced in a study of beta chain features in type 1 diabetes. What was sequenced were expressed TCRB transcripts, since all of the isolated RNA had been reverse transcribed. Using immunoSEQ multiplex PCR, the repertoire was profiled, and TCRdb retains in-frame clones only, with some absent. Of approximately 380,000 clones in the sample, roughly 15% were seen once. Sample: naive CD4+ T cells from blood. These receptors came from a woman aged 18-29 years in good health.

V gene TRBV27 combines with J gene TRBJ2-1; 10 nucleotides line up with TRBD2. Germline assignment: CDR1 MNHEY and CDR2 SMNVEV (reference sequence). The CDR3 spans 17 residues. V was pared by 5 bases and J by 0 bases, with 7 bases of the junction left unmatched. The CDR3 loop reads CASSPSGSPSSYNEQFF. The DNA of the CDR3 is TGTGCCAGCAGTCCTAGCGGGAGCCCGAGCTCCTACAATGAGCAGTTCTTC.

This clone was found a few times. The gene calls are TRBV29-1 and TRBJ2-1; 7 bases match TRBD1. After removal of 2 bases from V and 5 bases from J, the junction contained 9 bases not matched to a gene. This CDR3 is built from 15 residues. Germline values: CDR1 SQVTM, CDR2 ANQGSEA. CDR3 sequence (DNA): TGCAGCGTTGAACTTTCCAGGGGGTCCCACAATGAGCAGTTCTTC. Translation gives CSVELSRGSHNEQFF.

The J gene is TRBJ2-1, the V gene TRBV14; TRBD2 agrees at 7 bases. Trimming cost V 0 bases and J 4 bases; bases outside gene matches: 6. CDR3 size: 16 residues. Germline V CDR1 and CDR2: SGHDN, FVKESK. CDR3 DNA sequence: TGTGCCAGCAGCCAAGATTGGGGACTACCATACAATGAGCAGTTCTTC. It translates to CASSQDWGLPYNEQFF.

This clone was observed a handful of times. The chain uses TRBV27 and TRBJ2-7, with 14 bases matching TRBD2. This CDR3 region has 14 residues. Germline-derived CDR1 and CDR2 are MNHEY and SMNVEV (reference sequence). V was clipped by 6 bases and J by 12 bases; unmatched bases: 10. The CDR3 protein is CASRTPGLAGVVYF. The CDR3 DNA follows: TGTGCCAGCAGAACTCCGGGACTAGCGGGAGTTGTGTACTTC.

The sample holds a few counts of this clone. The chain combines TRBV9 with TRBJ2-1; D might be TRBD2 (6 bases). V lost 3 bases and J 2 bases, leaving 12 bases between the germline ends. This CDR3 has 15 amino acids. The germline V gene has CDR1 SGDLS and CDR2 YYNGEE. The CDR3 DNA follows: TGTGCCAGCAGCGCCATAGCGGTAACCTACAATGAGCAGTTCTTC. Translating gives CASSAIAVTYNEQFF.

This clone was picked up a small number of times. This chain joins TRBV25-1 and TRBJ2-7; tentatively, D is TRBD1 (6 bases). The CDR3 length is 13 residues. V was trimmed by 5 bases and J by 2 bases, leaving 10 bases between them. The V gene's germline CDR1 is MGHDK and CDR2 SYGVNS. Here the CDR3 reads CASSRDNAYEQYF. The CDR3 region has the DNA TGTGCCAGCAGTAGGGACAACGCCTACGAGCAGTACTTC.

This sequence joins TRBV29-1 and TRBJ2-3; maybe TRBD1 (6 bases). This CDR3 has 14 amino acids. In germline, CDR1 is SQVTM, CDR2 ANQGSEA. Trimming took 5 bases from V and 4 from J, leaving 16 bases between them. The CDR3 DNA is TGCAGCGTTTTTCTGGGGGCGAGGGCAGATACGCAGTATTTT. Its protein is CSVFLGARADTQYF.

This chain joins TRBV9 and TRBJ2-1; D is perhaps TRBD2 (5 bases). The CDR3 runs 14 residues. Trimming took 4 bases from V and 3 from J, leaving 11 bases between them. Per germline, CDR1 SGDLS and CDR2 YYNGEE. The CDR3 region has the DNA TGTGCCAGCAGCCTCTCCGGGGTCTACAATGAGCAGTTCTTC. This codes for CASSLSGVYNEQFF.

This chain uses TRBV9 with TRBJ2-1, with TRBD1 matching 8 bases. The CDR3 consists of 18 residues. Trimming cost V 4 bases and J 4 bases; bases outside gene matches: 16. CDR1 is SGDLS, CDR2 YYNGEE, per germline. The CDR3 DNA is TGTGCCAGCAGCTCCCCCAGGGCAGGGGGCCTCATTTACAATGAGCAGTTCTTC. This codes for CASSSPRAGGLIYNEQFF.

The chain couples TRBV9 to TRBJ1-2; D is uncertain. CDR3 length equals 15 residues. V was cut by 0 bases and J by 3 bases, with 12 bases left in between. Germline CDR1 reads SGDLS; CDR2 reads YYNGEE. In DNA form, the CDR3 reads TGTGCCAGCAGCGTAGAAGGGAGACTGGACTATGGCTACACCTTC. Protein sequence: CASSVEGRLDYGYTF.

The chain links TRBV14 to TRBJ2-7; the D is unclear. V was shortened by 1 base and J by 2 bases, with 15 bases between the two germline ends. The CDR3 is 16 amino acids. Germline-derived CDR1 and CDR2 are SGHDN and FVKESK. This CDR3 is CASSQGRGTNTYEQYF. Written as DNA, the CDR3 is TGTGCCAGCAGCCAAGGGCGAGGTACCAATACCTACGAGCAGTACTTC.

V gene TRBV6-5 combines with J gene TRBJ2-7; the match to TRBD2 covers 7 bases. After removal of 2 bases from V and 1 base from J, the junction contained 2 bases not matched to a gene. The CDR3 consists of 14 residues. Germline V gene data show CDR1 as MNHEY and CDR2 as SVGAGI. The CDR3 spells CASSYLLASYEQYF. As DNA, the CDR3 is TGTGCCAGCAGTTACCTACTAGCGTCCTACGAGCAGTACTTC.

This clone was recorded a few times. CDR3 DNA: TGCAGTACCTATCGACAGGGTCGGCAAGAGACCCAGTACTTC. It translates to CSTYRQGRQETQYF. V is TRBV29-1 and J is TRBJ2-5; 7 nucleotides match TRBD1. This CDR3 comprises 14 residues. Germline V gene data show CDR1 as SQVTM and CDR2 as ANQGSEA.

The chain combines TRBV18 with TRBJ2-7, with 8 bases that match TRBD2. The CDR3 is 18 amino acids. The junction had 18 bases not matched to a gene; V was cut back by 3 bases and J by 5 bases. Germline CDR1 reads KGHSH; CDR2 reads LQKENI. CDR3 amino acids: CASSPAPRSQREINEQYF. Here the CDR3 DNA reads TGTGCCAGCTCACCTGCCCCGCGATCTCAGCGGGAGATTAACGAGCAGTACTTC.

The CDR3 nucleotides read TGCAGCGTGAACTACAGGGAGTTCACTGAAGCTTTCTTT. The encoded protein is CSVNYREFTEAFF. The V and J genes are TRBV29-1 and TRBJ1-1; D is perhaps TRBD1 (6 bases). The V end was cut by 6 bases, the J end by 4 bases, with 15 bases between. The CDR3 is 13 amino acids. Germline values: CDR1 SQVTM, CDR2 ANQGSEA.

The chain employs TRBV2 and TRBJ2-7; D ambiguous. This CDR3 is built from 14 residues. Germline V gives CDR1 SNHLY, CDR2 FYNNEI. V gave up 5 bases and J gave up 2 bases, with 13 bases separating them. This chain's CDR3 is CASSKSQSTYEQYF. CDR3 bases: TGTGCCAGCAGTAAAAGTCAGTCGACCTACGAGCAGTACTTC.

The table lists this clone with a few counts. CDR3 nucleotides: TGTGCCAGCGGAGACTTTCACTATGGCTACACCTTC. Encoded protein: CASGDFHYGYTF. The chain links TRBV6-5 to TRBJ1-2; the D is unclear. V was trimmed by 8 bases and J by 3 bases, leaving 10 bases between them. CDR1 is MNHEY, CDR2 SVGAGI, per germline. This CDR3 contains 12 residues.

This clone appeared a few times. The rearrangement uses TRBV6-1 and TRBJ2-5, with 7 bases identical to TRBD1. V lost 7 bases and J lost 2; bases outside the gene matches: 4. The CDR3 runs to 13 residues. CDR1 is MNHNS, CDR2 SASEGT, per germline. The CDR3 here is CASTRDRQETQYF. The CDR3 DNA reads as TGTGCCAGCACCAGGGACAGACAAGAGACCCAGTACTTC.

This clone was observed a handful of times. This CDR3 reads CASSVASQGSYEQYF. The CDR3 DNA sequence: TGTGCCAGCAGCGTAGCAAGTCAGGGGTCATACGAGCAGTACTTC. The chain couples TRBV9 to TRBJ2-7; weak D call: TRBD1 (6 bases). This CDR3 comprises 15 residues. The germline gives CDR1 SGDLS, CDR2 YYNGEE. Trimming removed 0 bases at V and 4 bases at J, with 14 bases between. The full variable domain, completed using reference TRBV9 and TRBJ2-7, is DSGVTQTPKHLITATGQRVTLRCSPRSGDLSVYWYQQSLDQGLQFLIQYYNGEERAKGNILERFSAQQFPDLHSELNLSSLELGDSALYFCASSVASQGSYEQYFGPGTRLTVT.

This sequence joins TRBV30 and TRBJ2-7; TRBD2 aligns across 11 bases. Germline V gene lookup returns CDR1 GTSNPN and CDR2 SVGIG (reference sequence). The CDR3 runs 12 residues. Trimming cost V 5 bases and J 4 bases; bases outside gene matches: 1. Here the CDR3 DNA reads TGTGCCTGGGGGACTAGCGGTTACGAGCAGTACTTC. Residues: CAWGTSGYEQYF.

This clone turned up a few times. The chain employs TRBV28 and TRBJ2-5; unclear D gene. The V gene lost 6 bases and the J gene lost 2 bases, with 10 bases spanning the gap. Germline V CDR1 and CDR2: MDHEN, SYDVKM. The CDR3 spans 13 residues. The CDR3: CASSRQIQETQYF. In DNA, the CDR3 is TGTGCCAGCAGCCGACAAATTCAAGAGACCCAGTACTTC.

The sample holds a few counts of this clone. This sequence joins TRBV5-1 and TRBJ2-2, with D perhaps matching TRBD1 (6 bases). The ends were cut back, 4 bases at V and 3 bases at J, with 13 bases in the middle. CDR1 is SGHRS, CDR2 YFSETQ, per germline. This CDR3 contains 15 residues. CDR3 residues: CASSPGHSDTGELFF. CDR3 sequence (DNA): TGCGCCAGCAGCCCGGGACATTCGGACACCGGGGAGCTGTTTTTT.

Only a few counts were recorded for this clone. The chain employs TRBV27 and TRBJ2-3; D call uncertain. Germline-derived CDR1 and CDR2 are MNHEY and SMNVEV (reference sequence). The CDR3 contains 14 residues. V dropped 4 bases and J dropped 2 bases, with 10 bases sitting between them. CDR3: CASSSYMPTDTQYF. The CDR3 coding sequence is TGTGCCAGCAGTTCCTATATGCCCACAGATACGCAGTATTTT.

This clone turned up a few times. The chain couples TRBV18 to TRBJ2-6, with D perhaps matching TRBD1 (5 bases). Germline assignment: CDR1 KGHSH and CDR2 LQKENI. Trimming cost V 3 bases and J 0 bases, with 9 bases left between them. This CDR3 is built from 16 residues. CDR3 coding DNA: TGTGCCAGCTCACCGCCAGGGATCTCTGGGGCCAACGTCCTGACTTTC. Its translation is CASSPPGISGANVLTF.

Only a few counts were recorded for this clone. V and J are TRBV6-5 and TRBJ2-1; 9 nucleotides agree with TRBD2. The CDR3 consists of 14 residues. V gave up 8 bases and J gave up 5 bases; unmatched junction bases: 7. The germline V gene has CDR1 MNHEY and CDR2 SVGAGI. The CDR3 DNA sequence: TGTGCCAGCGCCCGGACTAGCGACCACAATGAGCAGTTCTTC. Translating gives CASARTSDHNEQFF.

This clone was detected only a few times. This rearrangement joins TRBV18 to TRBJ1-3, with D unresolved. The CDR3 totals 14 residues. Germline V gene data show CDR1 as KGHSH and CDR2 as LQKENI. V lost 2 bases, J lost 1 base, and 6 bases lay in between. Written as DNA, the CDR3 is TGTGCCAGCTCACCATCCAGGTCTGGAAACACCATATATTTT. It is translated as CASSPSRSGNTIYF.

This clone showed up just a few times. The rearrangement uses TRBV30 and TRBJ2-1, with TRBD2 matching over 7 bases. The CDR3 loop spans 15 amino acids. V dropped 0 bases and J dropped 6; count of bases not matched to a gene: 8. The germline V gene encodes CDR1 GTSNPN and CDR2 SVGIG (reference sequence). The CDR3 sequence is CAWSVGLDRPNEQFF. As DNA, the CDR3 is TGTGCCTGGAGTGTTGGACTAGATCGGCCCAATGAGCAGTTCTTC. The variable domain in full, with the rest retrieved from reference TRBV30 and TRBJ2-1, is SQTIHQWPATLVQPVGSPLSLECTVEGTSNPNLYWYRQAAGRGLQLLFYSVGIGQISSEVPQNLSASRPQDRQFILSSKKLLLSDSGFYLCAWSVGLDRPNEQFFGPGTRLTVL.

This clone was counted a few times. The chain couples TRBV29-1 to TRBJ1-4; a possible D gene is TRBD1 (6 bases). Trimming removed 7 bases from V and 3 bases from J, with 9 bases in between. This CDR3 is built from 12 residues. Germline V gene data show CDR1 as SQVTM and CDR2 as ANQGSEA. The CDR3: CSAGQPNEKLFF. The CDR3 nucleotides are TGCAGCGCCGGACAGCCTAATGAAAAACTGTTTTTT.

There are a few counts of this clone. The V and J genes are TRBV9 and TRBJ2-1; 10 nucleotides align to TRBD2. This CDR3 spans 16 amino acids. V dropped 0 bases and J dropped 7; count of bases not matched to a gene: 7. The germline CDR1 and CDR2 sequences are SGDLS and YYNGEE. The CDR3 sequence is CASSVEVSSGRNEQFF. The CDR3 nucleotides read TGTGCCAGCAGCGTAGAGGTGTCTAGCGGGAGAAATGAGCAGTTCTTC.

The rearrangement joins TRBV6-5 to TRBJ1-1, with a tentative D call TRBD1 (5 bases). Germline assignment: CDR1 MNHEY and CDR2 SVGAGI. The CDR3 spans 14 residues. The ends were cut back, 4 bases at V and 1 base at J, with 10 bases in the middle. The CDR3 here is CASSWSDRNTEAFF. The CDR3, as DNA: TGTGCCAGCAGTTGGTCTGACAGGAACACTGAAGCTTTCTTT.